These T cell receptor beta chains were read from a single sample in a study of CD8+ T cells in alopecia areata. Clones were read by immunoSEQ multiplex PCR, and TCRdb kept only the in-frame ones, dropping some. The data hold roughly 200,000 clones, with roughly 56% observed a single time. Sequenced: CD8+ T cells sorted from blood. These TCRs come from a human donor in good health. The CDR3 runs from the conserved cysteine through the conserved F or W. The order of the fields is J gene, V gene, clone size, D gene, CDR3 protein. D genes are given only for firm matches. Clone size is shown for a subset of rows, as once, few, many or a class of expanded clone.

j_call: TRBJ1-6; v_call: TRBV6-1; clone_size: .; d_call: .; cdr3_aa: CASSVGSRNSPLHF
j_call: TRBJ1-1; v_call: TRBV2; clone_size: .; d_call: .; cdr3_aa: CASSDGQGGTEAFF
j_call: TRBJ2-7; v_call: TRBV5-1; clone_size: .; d_call: .; cdr3_aa: CASSLGGDSYEQYF
j_call: TRBJ1-6; v_call: TRBV25-1; clone_size: few; d_call: .; cdr3_aa: CASSGTYSSYNSPLHF
j_call: TRBJ2-3; v_call: TRBV13; clone_size: .; d_call: TRBD2; cdr3_aa: CASSLWASGGPAPDTQYF
j_call: TRBJ2-5; v_call: TRBV2; clone_size: once; d_call: .; cdr3_aa: CASSAIGRNQYF
j_call: TRBJ2-6; v_call: TRBV9; clone_size: .; d_call: .; cdr3_aa: CASSVRTNVLTF
j_call: TRBJ1-1; v_call: TRBV18; clone_size: .; d_call: .; cdr3_aa: CASSSGLLEAFF
j_call: TRBJ1-5; v_call: TRBV29-1; clone_size: .; d_call: .; cdr3_aa: CSVAAGGEQPQHF
j_call: TRBJ2-7; v_call: TRBV30; clone_size: .; d_call: TRBD2; cdr3_aa: CAWSIIAGAYEQYF
j_call: TRBJ1-6; v_call: TRBV27; clone_size: few; d_call: TRBD1; cdr3_aa: CASSGTGVLNSPLHF
j_call: TRBJ2-3; v_call: TRBV20-1; clone_size: .; d_call: .; cdr3_aa: CSLQGADTQYF
j_call: TRBJ1-2; v_call: TRBV4-2; clone_size: few; d_call: .; cdr3_aa: CASSQDLGWGKDGYTF
j_call: TRBJ2-5; v_call: TRBV5-6; clone_size: .; d_call: .; cdr3_aa: CASSLSGSGETQYF
j_call: TRBJ2-3; v_call: TRBV4-1; clone_size: few; d_call: TRBD2; cdr3_aa: CASSQDWASGRDTQYF
j_call: TRBJ1-3; v_call: TRBV4-1; clone_size: few; d_call: .; cdr3_aa: CASSLSNFPSGNTIYF
j_call: TRBJ1-2; v_call: TRBV27; clone_size: .; d_call: TRBD1; cdr3_aa: CASSSRQGEGYTF
j_call: TRBJ2-7; v_call: TRBV5-1; clone_size: few; d_call: .; cdr3_aa: CASSLGTSTEQYF
j_call: TRBJ1-1; v_call: TRBV15; clone_size: .; d_call: TRBD1; cdr3_aa: CATSNDRVLGTEAFF
j_call: TRBJ1-1; v_call: TRBV19; clone_size: few; d_call: .; cdr3_aa: CASRRRETEAFF
j_call: TRBJ2-7; v_call: TRBV27; clone_size: .; d_call: .; cdr3_aa: CASGRDAAYEQYF
j_call: TRBJ1-3; v_call: TRBV29-1; clone_size: .; d_call: .; cdr3_aa: CSATRRDSGNTIYF
j_call: TRBJ1-1; v_call: TRBV6-5; clone_size: once; d_call: .; cdr3_aa: CASSYLSMNTEAFF
j_call: TRBJ2-1; v_call: TRBV5-1; clone_size: few; d_call: TRBD2; cdr3_aa: CASSFSTGGTYNEQFF
j_call: TRBJ1-5; v_call: TRBV25-1; clone_size: .; d_call: .; cdr3_aa: CASSGGILEPQHF
j_call: TRBJ1-5; v_call: TRBV2; clone_size: .; d_call: .; cdr3_aa: CASSEIAGRNQPQHF
j_call: TRBJ2-1; v_call: TRBV6-1; clone_size: .; d_call: TRBD2; cdr3_aa: CASSERVAGAYNEQFF
j_call: TRBJ2-1; v_call: TRBV13; clone_size: .; d_call: .; cdr3_aa: CASSPRTVMGGYNEQFF
j_call: TRBJ2-5; v_call: TRBV25-1; clone_size: .; d_call: .; cdr3_aa: CASSVGREETQYF
j_call: TRBJ2-3; v_call: TRBV29-1; clone_size: few; d_call: TRBD2; cdr3_aa: CSVAGLDADTQYF
j_call: TRBJ2-1; v_call: TRBV2; clone_size: .; d_call: TRBD2; cdr3_aa: CASSETSGGSEQFF
j_call: TRBJ1-1; v_call: TRBV7-3; clone_size: few; d_call: .; cdr3_aa: CASSLEIHTEAFF
j_call: TRBJ1-1; v_call: TRBV10-3; clone_size: few; d_call: .; cdr3_aa: CAISEGGAYEAFF
j_call: TRBJ2-5; v_call: TRBV7-9; clone_size: .; d_call: .; cdr3_aa: CASSWTALQETQYF
j_call: TRBJ2-1; v_call: TRBV7-9; clone_size: few; d_call: TRBD2; cdr3_aa: CASSSGTSVGDEQFF
j_call: TRBJ2-7; v_call: TRBV19; clone_size: .; d_call: TRBD1; cdr3_aa: CASSPGQAYEQYF
j_call: TRBJ2-7; v_call: TRBV7-2; clone_size: .; d_call: .; cdr3_aa: CASNQDYEQYF
j_call: TRBJ2-7; v_call: TRBV11-2; clone_size: few; d_call: TRBD2; cdr3_aa: CASSSHPSGGSSYEQYF
j_call: TRBJ2-3; v_call: TRBV9; clone_size: few; d_call: TRBD2; cdr3_aa: CASSEGGKSGDTQYF
j_call: TRBJ2-1; v_call: TRBV23-1; clone_size: .; d_call: TRBD1; cdr3_aa: CASIRPGQGDNEQFF
j_call: TRBJ2-2; v_call: TRBV29-1; clone_size: few; d_call: .; cdr3_aa: CSVSTSNTGELFF
j_call: TRBJ1-2; v_call: TRBV4-1; clone_size: few; d_call: .; cdr3_aa: CASSQSGVHTF